A single T cell receptor beta chain is shown here with its context. The data are from a study of blood T cell repertoires in COVID-19. Whole-study context: Donors in the United States, Italy and Spain gave samples during acute or convalescent COVID-19. Sample material is recorded as cDNA or gDNA derived from T cells, B-cell-depleted T cells, or PBMCs.

In the authors' workflow: Estimates of nucleated cell counts were drawn from the amplification of reference gene primers. Measured with immunoSEQ multiplex PCR; TCRdb has only the in-frame clones, and not every one. The DNA was the basis for D and trimming; V, J and clone size are from that table. The sample has about 56,000 clones, more than 70% seen once. The CDR3 loop spans 15 amino acids. In germline, CDR1 is SGHVS, CDR2 FQNEAQ. Trimming cost V 3 bases and J 1 base; bases outside gene matches: 5. Sequencing was performed on peripheral blood. This receptor was taken from a human donor in a cohort sampled during active COVID-19. The rearrangement uses TRBV7-8 and TRBJ2-7; 8 bases align to TRBD1. For the CDR3, the DNA is TGTGCCAGCAGCTTCAGGGGGCCGTTTTCCTACGAGCAGTACTTC. Its translation: CASSFRGPFSYEQYF. Supplemented by reference TRBV7-8 and TRBJ2-7, the full variable domain reads GAGVSQSPRYKVAKRGQDVALRCDPISGHVSLFWYQQALGQGPEFLTYFQNEAQLDKSGLPSDRFFAERPEGSVSTLKIQRTQQEDSAVYLCASSFRGPFSYEQYFGPGTRLTVT.